Following are 32 T cell receptor beta chains from one sample sequenced in a study of OX40 agonist ivuxolimab in advanced cancers. Here immunoSEQ multiplex PCR was the method, and the copy in TCRdb shows in-frame clones only, minus some. Found here are over 65,000 clones, 70% to 90% of them singletons; the top ten hold 6.5%. This material consisted of CD4+ or CD8+ T cells sorted from blood, taken in a trial of the OX40 agonist ivuxolimab. All receptors come from an adult with an advanced solid tumor such as melanoma, head and neck, liver or kidney cancer.

This chain joins TRBV11-2 and TRBJ1-4; TRBD1 is a possible D gene (6 bases). CDR1 and CDR2 (germline): SGHAT, FQNNGV. The CDR3 runs 14 residues. The ends were cut back, 5 bases at V and 5 bases at J, with 12 bases in the middle. DNA for the CDR3: TGTGCCAGCAGCCGAGGACAGCTAAATGAAAAACTGTTTTTT. Residues: CASSRGQLNEKLFF.

The chain links TRBV7-3 to TRBJ1-1; TRBD1 agrees at 9 bases. V shed 4 bases and J 11 bases; nucleotides not matched to a gene: 5. The CDR3 spans 12 residues. Per germline, CDR1 SGHTA and CDR2 FQGTGA. CDR3 DNA: TGTGCCAGCAGCTCAGGACAGGGGAAGGCTTTCTTT. Its protein product is CASSSGQGKAFF. The full variable domain, with the rest looked up from reference TRBV7-3 and TRBJ1-1, is GAGVSQTPSNKVTEKGKYVELRCDPISGHTALYWYRQSLGQGPEFLIYFQGTGAADDSGLPNDRFFAVRPEGSVSTLKIQRTERGDSAVYLCASSSGQGKAFFGQGTRLTVV.

As regards this clone: Sequence at one end of the junction differs from germline and may be a read error. The V and J genes are TRBV9 and TRBJ2-1; 7 bases are a match to TRBD2. In germline, CDR1 is SGDLS, CDR2 YYNGEE. CDR3 length: 16 residues. The CDR3 spells CASNVARQRDYNEQFF. CDR3 nucleotides: TGTGCCAGCAACGTAGCCCGCCAGCGGGACTACAATGAGCAGTTCTTC.

The gene calls are TRBV20-1 and TRBJ1-1; D is uncertain. Trimming pared 8 bases from V and 4 bases from J, leaving 11 bases between. Germline CDR1 is DFQATT and CDR2 is SNEGSKA (reference sequence). The CDR3 covers 11 residues. CDR3 sequence (DNA): TGCAGTCCAAGGTCGGGCACTGAAGCTTTCTTT. It encodes CSPRSGTEAFF.

Written as DNA, the CDR3 is TGTGCCAGTAGTATCCTCCAGGTGCCTGGAAACACCATATATTTT. It codes for CASSILQVPGNTIYF. The gene calls are TRBV19 and TRBJ1-3; no definite D call. V was cut by 3 bases and J by 2 bases, with 11 bases left in between. The CDR3 is 15 amino acids. Germline CDR1 reads LNHDA; CDR2 reads SQIVND (reference sequence). The full variable domain, completed using reference TRBV19 and TRBJ1-3, is DGGITQSPKYLFRKEGQNVTLSCEQNLNHDAMYWYRQDPGQGLRLIYYSQIVNDFQKGDIAEGYSVSREKKESFPLTVTSAQKNPTAFYLCASSILQVPGNTIYFGEGSWLTVV.

On this clone: An end of the junction differs from the germline gene, which may be a read error. This chain uses TRBV2 with TRBJ2-3; tentative D call: TRBD2 (6 bases). The CDR3 spans 16 residues. Looked up from germline, CDR1 is SNHLY and CDR2 is FYNNEI. In DNA form, the CDR3 reads TGTGCCAGCAGCGAAGGAGCGGGCGGGTACACAGATACGCAGTATTTT. This gives the protein CASSEGAGGYTDTQYF.

The chain has TRBV7-2 and TRBJ2-7, with D unresolved. V was clipped by 5 bases and J by 3 bases, with 8 bases between them. CDR1 and CDR2 (germline): SGHTA, FQGNSA. The CDR3 covers 12 residues. DNA for the CDR3: TGTGCCAGCAGCATAAGGATCTACGAGCAGTACTTC. It translates to CASSIRIYEQYF.

This clone was found once. The rearrangement joins TRBV19 to TRBJ2-1; D gene uncertain. V was trimmed by 4 bases and J by 2 bases, leaving 9 bases between them. Germline CDR1 and CDR2: LNHDA and SQIVND (reference sequence). CDR3 length equals 14 residues. The CDR3 sequence is CASSKEVAYNEQFF. Written as DNA, the CDR3 is TGTGCCAGTAGTAAAGAGGTCGCCTACAATGAGCAGTTCTTC.

The V gene is TRBV7-9, the J gene TRBJ1-1, with 8 bases aligning to TRBD1. Looked up from germline, CDR1 is SEHNR and CDR2 is FQNEAQ (reference sequence). The CDR3 contains 14 residues. V gave up 5 bases and J gave up 4 bases; unmatched junction bases: 6. This CDR3 reads CASSRQGRSTEAFF. For the CDR3, the DNA is TGTGCCAGCAGCCGACAGGGGAGGAGCACTGAAGCTTTCTTT.

V is TRBV6-5 and J is TRBJ1-1, with a weak D call TRBD1 (6 bases). Germline assignment: CDR1 MNHEY and CDR2 SVGAGI. The CDR3 totals 14 residues. V lost 4 bases and J 1 base, leaving 10 bases between the germline ends. The CDR3 DNA reads as TGTGCCAGCAGTTTAGGACAGTCGAACACTGAAGCTTTCTTT. Encoded protein: CASSLGQSNTEAFF.

The chain joins TRBV5-1 to TRBJ2-5; D not certain. CDR3 length: 16 residues. Per germline, CDR1 SGHRS and CDR2 YFSETQ. Trimming took 4 bases from V and 6 from J, leaving 22 bases between them. CDR3 nucleotides: TGCGCCAGCAGCACCGACACGGGCTCAATAAGGCAGACCCAGTACTTC. Protein: CASSTDTGSIRQTQYF.

V gene TRBV5-1 combines with J gene TRBJ1-1; 8 bases match TRBD1. Germline lookup yields CDR1 SGHRS and CDR2 YFSETQ. The V segment lost 0 bases and the J segment 4 bases; nucleotides outside the gene matches: 14. This CDR3 has 18 amino acids. As DNA, the CDR3 is TGCGCCAGCAGCTTGGTTCAGGACAGGGTAGGGTGGAGCACTGAAGCTTTCTTT. This encodes CASSLVQDRVGWSTEAFF. The full variable domain, in which reference TRBV5-1 and TRBJ1-1 provide the parts outside the CDR3, is KAGVTQTPRYLIKTRGQQVTLSCSPISGHRSVSWYQQTPGQGLQFLFEYFSETQRNKGNFPGRFSGRQFSNSRSEMNVSTLELGDSALYLCASSLVQDRVGWSTEAFFGQGTRLTVV.

This sequence joins TRBV6-5 and TRBJ2-1, with 13 bases identical to TRBD2. Germline V gene sequence: CDR1 MNHEY, CDR2 SVGAGI. This CDR3 has 15 residues. V trimming: 7 bases; J trimming: 9 bases; junction bases outside the gene matches: 9. CDR3 amino acids: CASTVGTSGIGEQFF. CDR3 DNA: TGTGCCAGCACCGTTGGGACTAGCGGGATTGGTGAGCAGTTCTTC.

There are a few counts of this clone. The CDR3 region is CASSLGEKGYGYTF. DNA of the CDR3: TGTGCCAGCAGCTTGGGGGAGAAGGGGTATGGCTACACCTTC. The chain uses TRBV7-2 and TRBJ1-2; maybe TRBD1 (5 bases). The V end was cut by 3 bases, the J end by 5 bases, with 13 bases between. CDR3 length: 14 residues. Germline-derived CDR1 and CDR2 are SGHTA and FQGNSA.

In DNA, the CDR3 is TGTGCCAGCAGGAGGACTAGCGGGGCATACGAGCAGTACTTC. It codes for CASRRTSGAYEQYF. The rearrangement joins TRBV2 to TRBJ2-7, with 12 bases fitting TRBD2. The CDR3 has 14 residues. In germline, CDR1 is SNHLY, CDR2 FYNNEI. The V and J ends lost 6 bases and 4 bases, in that order; junction bases with no gene match: 4.

The chain couples TRBV19 to TRBJ1-1, with D perhaps TRBD1 (6 bases). The CDR3 extends over 15 amino acids. Germline lookup yields CDR1 LNHDA and CDR2 SQIVND (reference sequence). Deletions cut 1 base from V and 0 bases from J, with 9 bases between. The chain's CDR3 is CASSIAGAMNTEAFF. CDR3 nucleotide sequence: TGTGCCAGTAGTATAGCGGGGGCAATGAACACTGAAGCTTTCTTT.

The gene calls are TRBV27 and TRBJ2-3, with 8 bases lining up with TRBD1. J lost 3 bases, V lost 5 bases, and 4 bases had no gene match. CDR3 length: 14 residues. Per the germline V gene, CDR1 is MNHEY and CDR2 is SMNVEV (reference sequence). CDR3 amino acids: CASSAWTGTDTQYF. DNA for the CDR3: TGTGCCAGCAGTGCTTGGACAGGGACAGATACGCAGTATTTT.

This chain joins TRBV5-6 and TRBJ1-1; 7 bases agree with TRBD1. V shed 1 base, J shed 3 bases, and the junction held 9 bases outside the gene matches. The CDR3 is 16 amino acids. Germline V gene sequence: CDR1 SGHDT, CDR2 YYEEEE. The CDR3 spells CASSLLGQKGDTEAFF. In DNA, the CDR3 is TGTGCCAGCAGCTTGTTGGGACAGAAGGGCGACACTGAAGCTTTCTTT.

This chain connects TRBV6-6 to TRBJ2-3, with D maybe TRBD1 (6 bases). There are 15 residues in the CDR3. The V end was cut by 6 bases, the J end by 6 bases, with 19 bases between. Per the germline V gene, CDR1 is MNHNY and CDR2 is SVGAGI (reference sequence). The CDR3 loop reads CASRGVGTQRDTQYF. DNA for the CDR3: TGTGCCAGCAGGGGAGTGGGGACACAACGGGATACGCAGTATTTT.

This clone was found once. This rearrangement joins TRBV19 to TRBJ1-2, with 12 bases identical to TRBD1. Germline V gene lookup returns CDR1 LNHDA and CDR2 SQIVND (reference sequence). The CDR3 runs to 15 residues. The junction had 7 bases not matched to a gene; V was cut back by 3 bases and J by 8 bases. The CDR3 coding sequence is TGTGCCAGTAGTATGGGACAGGGGGCGTTTCGGGGCTACACCTTC. Protein: CASSMGQGAFRGYTF.

The chain combines TRBV18 with TRBJ1-2; D gene ambiguous. The germline CDR1 and CDR2 sequences are KGHSH and LQKENI. Trimming took off 0 bases at V and 4 bases at J, with 9 bases between the two ends. The CDR3 consists of 14 residues. The CDR3 DNA reads as TGTGCCAGCTCACCACCGGAAGAGCTCTATGGCTACACCTTC. Translating gives CASSPPEELYGYTF.

V gene TRBV30 combines with J gene TRBJ2-7, with TRBD1 matching over 9 bases. The ends lost 6 bases at V and 0 bases at J; junction bases unmatched: 15. The CDR3 loop spans 17 amino acids. Germline assignment: CDR1 GTSNPN and CDR2 SVGIG (reference sequence). CDR3 in DNA: TGTGCCTGTACCCCGTACCCCCGACAGGGGGGCTCCTACGAGCAGTACTTC. Amino acid sequence: CACTPYPRQGGSYEQYF.

The chain employs TRBV5-6 and TRBJ1-2; 9 bases align to TRBD1. The CDR3 is 14 amino acids. J lost 4 bases, V lost 3 bases, and 4 bases had no gene match. The V gene's germline CDR1 is SGHDT and CDR2 YYEEEE. This chain's CDR3 is CASSYRDRVYGYTF. CDR3 DNA sequence: TGTGCCAGCAGCTACCGGGACAGGGTCTATGGCTACACCTTC.

The genes are TRBV18 and TRBJ1-5, with TRBD1 matching 7 bases. CDR1 is KGHSH, CDR2 LQKENI, per germline. The CDR3 has 13 residues. J gave up 5 bases and V 6 bases, and 4 bases lay outside the gene matches. DNA of the CDR3: TGTGCCAGCTCCTACAGGGGTGATCAGCCCCAGCATTTT. Translation gives CASSYRGDQPQHF. Drawing the rest from reference TRBV18 and TRBJ1-5, the complete variable domain is NAGVMQNPRHLVRRRGQEARLRCSPMKGHSHVYWYRQLPEEGLKFMVYLQKENIIDESGMPKERFSAEFPKEGPSILRIQQVVRGDSAAYFCASSYRGDQPQHFGDGTRLSIL.

The V and J genes are TRBV6-4 and TRBJ1-5; D possibly corresponds to TRBD1 (5 bases). This CDR3 is 14 amino acids long. Per the germline V gene, CDR1 is MRHNA and CDR2 is SNTAGT. Trimming took off 2 bases at V and 4 bases at J, with 9 bases between the two ends. The CDR3 sequence: CASSDRGGNQPQHF. CDR3 coding DNA: TGTGCCAGCAGTGACAGGGGTGGAAATCAGCCCCAGCATTTT.

V gene TRBV19 combines with J gene TRBJ1-1, with a tentative D call TRBD1 (6 bases). Germline lookup yields CDR1 LNHDA and CDR2 SQIVND (reference sequence). CDR3 length: 15 residues. Trimming took off 5 bases at V and 3 bases at J, with 16 bases between the two ends. The CDR3 DNA is TGTGCCAGTAGTTCTCAAGGGGGTCGGTACACTGAAGCTTTCTTT. Translated: CASSSQGGRYTEAFF.

This clone was observed a single time. The chain has TRBV12-1 and TRBJ2-1; the table's D call TRBD1 went unverified against the DNA. TRBV12-1 is flagged as a pseudogene. The CDR3 runs 15 residues. CDR3 sequence reads: CASLGRTGFYNEQFF. CDR3 bases: TGTGCCAGCCTCGGGCGGACAGGATTCTACAATGAGCAGTTCTTC.

This sequence joins TRBV5-1 and TRBJ2-5; maybe TRBD2 (7 bases). This CDR3 is built from 15 residues. Per germline, CDR1 SGHRS and CDR2 YFSETQ. With 0 bases removed from V and 4 bases from J, the gap between germline ends came to 13 bases. The DNA of the CDR3 is TGCGCCAGCAGCTTGGCCGGGGGGCGGGGAGAGACCCAGTACTTC. Translating gives CASSLAGGRGETQYF. Full variable domain (missing parts from reference TRBV5-1 and TRBJ2-5): KAGVTQTPRYLIKTRGQQVTLSCSPISGHRSVSWYQQTPGQGLQFLFEYFSETQRNKGNFPGRFSGRQFSNSRSEMNVSTLELGDSALYLCASSLAGGRGETQYFGPGTRLLVL.

This chain connects TRBV7-2 to TRBJ1-5, with D perhaps TRBD1 (5 bases). This CDR3 spans 14 amino acids. V was trimmed by 5 bases and J by 4 bases, leaving 12 bases between them. Germline V gene lookup returns CDR1 SGHTA and CDR2 FQGNSA. The CDR3 reads CASSPVSGNQPQHF. The CDR3 region has the DNA TGTGCCAGCAGCCCAGTCTCAGGGAATCAGCCCCAGCATTTT. Full variable domain (rest looked up from reference TRBV7-2 and TRBJ1-5): GAGVSQSPSNKVTEKGKDVELRCDPISGHTALYWYRQSLGQGLEFLIYFQGNSAPDKSGLPSDRFSAERTGGSVSTLTIQRTQQEDSAVYLCASSPVSGNQPQHFGDGTRLSIL.

This chain uses TRBV30 with TRBJ2-1, with 9 bases matching TRBD2. The CDR3 consists of 14 residues. Germline loops: CDR1 GTSNPN, CDR2 SVGIG (reference sequence). After removal of 1 base from V and 7 bases from J, the junction contained 5 bases not matched to a gene. CDR3 sequence (DNA): TGTGCCTGGAGTGGGGGACTAGCCTTAAATGAGCAGTTCTTC. This encodes CAWSGGLALNEQFF.

Worth noting for this clone: The same CDR3 arises from other DNA sequences in this sample as well. The V call is TRBV18, the J call TRBJ2-3; no firm D call. Germline V gene data show CDR1 as KGHSH and CDR2 as LQKENI. The CDR3 is 11 residues long. Trimming shortened V by 3 bases and J by 6 bases, and 4 bases separated the two germline ends. CDR3 bases: TGTGCCAGCTCACCCGCGGATACGCAGTATTTT. It specifies CASSPADTQYF.

The chain carries TRBV29-1 and TRBJ2-2; a possible D gene is TRBD1 (6 bases). This CDR3 is built from 12 residues. In germline, CDR1 is SQVTM, CDR2 ANQGSEA. With 7 bases removed from V and 5 bases from J, the gap between germline ends came to 11 bases. The chain's CDR3 is CSATGWTGELFF. As DNA, the CDR3 is TGCAGCGCGACAGGTTGGACCGGGGAGCTGTTTTTT.